This T cell receptor (beta chain) emerged from a study of shared clonotypes between healthy human individuals. Per the original methods: As immunoSEQ supplied junction-only sequences (without quality scores), filtering differed. Assay: immunoSEQ multiplex PCR; the TCRdb copy retains only in-frame clones and omits some. Clone size and the V and J calls come from that table; the DNA yielded D and trimming. The sample consists of 850,000 to 1,200,000 clones, roughly 80% of them appearing once. Partitioning of CD4+ cells yielded a CD45RA+ naive subset and a CD45RA-negative memory subset. Germline CDR1 and CDR2: MNHEY and SVGAGI. J lost 11 bases, V lost 5 bases, and 13 bases had no gene match. CDR3 length: 15 residues.

The chain employs TRBV6-5 and TRBJ1-1; 11 nucleotides align to TRBD1. Sequencing used memory CD4+ T cells sorted from blood. The subset denotes: CD45RA-negative fraction. The source of this sequence is a man aged 18 to 35 in good health. This chain's CDR3 is CASSTGDRGTQAAFF. The CDR3 region has the DNA TGTGCCAGCAGTACCGGGGACAGGGGGACCCAGGCGGCTTTCTTT.